The clone carrying this TCR beta chain was detected ten times or more. Synthesis of cDNA was performed by 5'RACE using 10-nucleotide random UMIs. Whenever a sequencing run was performed, it yielded over 160 million TCR-beta sequences from 15-18 subjects. TCRdb used MiXCR to reprocess the 5' RACE reads, holding one entry per CDR3 protein. The data contain roughly 100,000 distinct CDR3 sequences, 10% to 11% of them singletons. Germline lookup yields CDR1 SGHRS and CDR2 YFSETQ. The CDR3 contains 14 residues. V was shortened by 0 bases and J by 1 base, with 7 bases between the two germline ends. Time point specified: longitudinal time-point 3. This sample was taken from a study of neurological immune-mediated disorders.

This rearrangement joins TRBV5-1 to TRBJ1-1; D unresolved. The clonotype was recovered from a female donor with HTLV-1-associated myelopathy (HAM/TSP). Sequencing was performed on PBMCs. This CDR3 is CASSLASRNTEAFF. The CDR3 DNA is TGCGCCAGCAGCTTGGCCAGCAGGAACACTGAAGCTTTCTTT.